This T cell receptor beta chain was recovered during a study of T cells in women clearing cervical HPV infection. Study background: Cases were women with histologically confirmed HPV16-related CIN3 or worse, including 2 invasive cancers. Case blood was drawn when the lesion was first found; control blood after infection became undetectable. For cases, blood was sampled a median about 160 days after lesion detection, interquartile range roughly 80 to 200 days.

As regards this clone: Antigen specificity is unknown. The DNA ends 3 residues before the CDR3 does, and the rest of the CDR3 is filled in from the germline J gene.

Method: immunoSEQ multiplex PCR; TCRdb's copy keeps in-frame clones and lacks some. Found here are tens of thousands of clones; the top ten clones hold 6.6%. Study-wide findings and caveats: TRBV6-7 abundance was lower in cases than controls (0.11% versus 0.16%).

Germline-derived CDR1 and CDR2 are SGHAT and FQNNGV. V was clipped by 2 bases and J by 2 bases, with 6 bases between them. CDR3 size: 14 residues. The TCR originated in a woman between 18 and 70 years old with a cervical HPV16 infection that either progressed to CIN3+ or cleared (not recorded which). The gene calls are TRBV11-2 and TRBJ2-2, with D possibly TRBD1 on 5 matching bases. Sequenced input: blood buffy coat. CDR3 residues: CASSLQGNTGELFF. CDR3 DNA, as far as it was read: TGTGCCAGCAGCTTACAGGGCAACACCGGGGAG.